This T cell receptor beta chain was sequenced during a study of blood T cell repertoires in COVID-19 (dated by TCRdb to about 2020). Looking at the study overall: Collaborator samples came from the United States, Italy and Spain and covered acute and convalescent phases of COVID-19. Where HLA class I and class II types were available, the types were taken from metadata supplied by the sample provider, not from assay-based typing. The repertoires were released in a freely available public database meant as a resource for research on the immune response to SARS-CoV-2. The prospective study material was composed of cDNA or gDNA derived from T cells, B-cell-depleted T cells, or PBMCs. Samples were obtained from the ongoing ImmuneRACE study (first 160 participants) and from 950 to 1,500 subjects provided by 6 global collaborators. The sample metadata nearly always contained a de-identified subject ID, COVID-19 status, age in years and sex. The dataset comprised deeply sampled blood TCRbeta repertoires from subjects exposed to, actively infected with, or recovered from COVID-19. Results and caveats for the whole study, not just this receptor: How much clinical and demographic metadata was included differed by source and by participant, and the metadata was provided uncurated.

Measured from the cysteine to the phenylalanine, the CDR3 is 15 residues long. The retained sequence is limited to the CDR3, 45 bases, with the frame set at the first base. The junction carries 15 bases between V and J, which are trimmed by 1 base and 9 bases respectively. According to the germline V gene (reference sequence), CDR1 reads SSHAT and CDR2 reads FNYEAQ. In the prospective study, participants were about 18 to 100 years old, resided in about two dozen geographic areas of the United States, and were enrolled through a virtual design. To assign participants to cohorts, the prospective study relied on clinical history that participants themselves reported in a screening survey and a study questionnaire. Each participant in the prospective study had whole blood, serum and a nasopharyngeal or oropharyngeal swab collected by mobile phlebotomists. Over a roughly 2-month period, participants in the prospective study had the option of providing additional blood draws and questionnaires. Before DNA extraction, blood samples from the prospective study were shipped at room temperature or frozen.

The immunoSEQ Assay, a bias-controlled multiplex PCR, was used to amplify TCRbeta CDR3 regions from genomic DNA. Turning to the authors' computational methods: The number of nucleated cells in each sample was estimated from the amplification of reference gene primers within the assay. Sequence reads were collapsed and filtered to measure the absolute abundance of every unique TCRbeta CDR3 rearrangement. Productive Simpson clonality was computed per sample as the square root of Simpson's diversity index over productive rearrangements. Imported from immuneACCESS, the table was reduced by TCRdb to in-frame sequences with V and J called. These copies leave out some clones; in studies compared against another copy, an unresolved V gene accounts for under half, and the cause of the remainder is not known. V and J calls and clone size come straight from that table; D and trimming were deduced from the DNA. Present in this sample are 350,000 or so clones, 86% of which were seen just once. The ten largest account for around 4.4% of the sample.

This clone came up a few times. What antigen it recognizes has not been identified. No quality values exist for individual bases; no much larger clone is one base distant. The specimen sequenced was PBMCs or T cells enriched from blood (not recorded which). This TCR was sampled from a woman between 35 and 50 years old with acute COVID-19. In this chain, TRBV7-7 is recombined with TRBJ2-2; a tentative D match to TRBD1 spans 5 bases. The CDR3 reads CASSLDGNAGRELFF. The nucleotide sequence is TGTGCCAGCAGCTTAGATGGTAATGCAGGGCGGGAGCTGTTTTTT.